This T cell receptor (beta chain) was sequenced for a study of blood T cell repertoires in COVID-19. The CDR3 sequence is 13 residues long. The V gene lost 7 bases and the J gene lost 1 base, with 10 bases spanning the gap. Only a few counts were recorded for this clone. Authors' methods: The assay estimated nucleated cells by amplifying reference gene primers. Generated by immunoSEQ multiplex PCR, the TCRdb table keeps only in-frame clones and is missing some. The DNA was the basis for D and trimming; V, J and clone size are from that table. The sample includes roughly 140,000 clones, around four fifths seen only once; the top ten take around 3.1%.

The source material was peripheral blood. The TCR sequence derives from a woman aged 35 to 49 with active or convalescent COVID-19. The chain carries TRBV23-1 and TRBJ1-1; D is undetermined. TRBV23-1 is classed as an ORF, of uncertain function. The CDR3 region is CASTFLKNTEAFF. In DNA, the CDR3 is TGCGCCAGCACGTTCCTAAAGAACACTGAAGCTTTCTTT.